The next 28 T cell receptor beta chains were all read from a single sample in a study of T cell responses to AZD1222 COVID-19 vaccine (dated by TCRdb to the early 2020s). The sample's time point, from its label and the paper: baseline before first vaccination. Libraries were built with the immunoSEQ multiplex PCR assay. TCRdb obtained this table from immuneACCESS and retained in-frame rearrangements with V and J assigned. These tables miss some clones; where compared with another copy, unresolved V genes account for less than half of the shortfall, and the remainder is unexplained. The sample includes about 68,000 clones, with 80% to 85% observed a single time. The ten largest clones add up to around 10% of the sample. Sequenced material: peripheral blood, taken on day 0 of AZD1222 vaccination. Receptor source: an adult in good health.

V is TRBV5-1 and J is TRBJ1-2, with 8 bases matching TRBD1. CDR3 size: 12 residues. Germline loops: CDR1 SGHRS, CDR2 YFSETQ. J gave up 7 bases and V 5 bases, and 4 bases lay outside the gene matches. The CDR3 region has the DNA TGCGCCAGCAGAGTGGACAGGGTTGGCTACACCTTC. Residues: CASRVDRVGYTF.

The chain carries TRBV3-1 (or the pseudogene TRBV3-2) and TRBJ1-5; D is unresolved. Trimming cost V 7 bases and J 4 bases, with 20 bases left between them. The CDR3 covers 16 residues. CDR1 and CDR2 from the germline V gene are LGHDT and YNNKEL (reference sequence). This chain's CDR3 is CASNVHRDPNNQPQHF. DNA of the CDR3: TGTGCCAGCAACGTACATCGGGATCCGAATAATCAGCCCCAGCATTTT.

This clone was seen more than once but under ten times. This chain connects TRBV30 to TRBJ2-1; TRBD2 matches 9 bases. J gave up 6 bases and V 0 bases, and 12 bases lay outside the gene matches. In germline, CDR1 is GTSNPN, CDR2 SVGIG (reference sequence). The CDR3 sequence is 17 residues long. CDR3 nucleotides: TGTGCCTGGAGTGTAACCCTGGTTAGCGGGGGAGGCAATGAGCAGTTCTTC. Translation: CAWSVTLVSGGGNEQFF.

V and J are TRBV3-1 (or the pseudogene TRBV3-2) and TRBJ2-3; tentative D call: TRBD2 (6 bases). The V end was cut by 2 bases, the J end by 0 bases, with 12 bases between. CDR1 and CDR2 (germline): LGHDT, YNNKEL (reference sequence). The CDR3 totals 16 residues. The CDR3 bases are TGTGCCAGCAGCCAAACCCCCGGGAGAAGCACAGATACGCAGTATTTT. This sequence encodes CASSQTPGRSTDTQYF.

This chain joins TRBV24-1 and TRBJ1-5, with D possibly being TRBD1 (5 bases). Germline V CDR1 and CDR2: KGHDR, SFDVKD. The ends were cut back, 4 bases at V and 4 bases at J, with 16 bases in the middle. The CDR3 covers 16 residues. In DNA form, the CDR3 reads TGTGCCACCAGTGAGCCGACAGAGGGGAAGAATCAGCCCCAGCATTTT. Translated: CATSEPTEGKNQPQHF.

V and J are TRBV5-1 and TRBJ2-5; TRBD2 matches at 9 bases. This CDR3 spans 16 amino acids. Germline values: CDR1 SGHRS, CDR2 YFSETQ. With V trimmed by 3 bases and J by 5 bases, 11 bases remained unmatched. The CDR3 DNA follows: TGCGCCAGCAGCTCAACAGGCGGGGGGGCCATTGAGACCCAGTACTTC. Protein product: CASSSTGGGAIETQYF.

CDR3 loop: CASSRDSRYEQYF. CDR3 sequence (DNA): TGTGCCAGCAGCCGGGACAGTCGCTACGAGCAGTACTTC. The chain recombines TRBV6-5 with TRBJ2-7; 7 bases agree with TRBD1. The CDR3 covers 13 residues. CDR1 is MNHEY and CDR2 is SVGAGI in the germline V gene. After removal of 6 bases from V and 3 bases from J, the junction contained 5 bases not matched to a gene.

V usage is TRBV18 and J usage is TRBJ2-7; possible D gene TRBD2, 6 bases. Trimming shortened V by 6 bases and J by 0 bases, and 15 bases separated the two germline ends. Germline values: CDR1 KGHSH, CDR2 LQKENI. This CDR3 comprises 15 residues. CDR3 in amino acids: CASSSTAGNSYEQYF. The CDR3 DNA sequence: TGTGCCAGCTCCTCCACGGCGGGAAACTCCTACGAGCAGTACTTC.

This clone was detected only once. V and J are TRBV6-1 and TRBJ1-2, with 7 bases aligning to TRBD1. The CDR3 sequence is 15 residues long. With 2 bases clipped from V and 4 bases from J, the junction kept 7 bases outside the gene matches. The germline V gene has CDR1 MNHNS and CDR2 SASEGT. The CDR3 bases are TGTGCCAGCAGTGAAATCACAGGGGAGGGCTATGGCTACACCTTC. This codes for CASSEITGEGYGYTF.

This clone has only a few counts. The chain combines TRBV21-1 with TRBJ1-5; whether TRBD1, the table's D call, matches the DNA was not checked. TRBV21-1 is designated a pseudogene. The CDR3 loop spans 18 amino acids. The CDR3 DNA reads TGTGCCAGCAGCAAGCTGGACAGGGGAAGGGGACAGGGGCAGCCCCAGCATTTT. As protein: CASSKLDRGRGQGQPQHF.

The chain couples TRBV19 to TRBJ2-7; 7 nucleotides line up with TRBD1. V lost 6 bases and J lost 4; bases outside the gene matches: 12. Germline values: CDR1 LNHDA, CDR2 SQIVND (reference sequence). The CDR3 covers 15 residues. The CDR3 reads CASRRQGPLGYEQYF. The DNA of the CDR3 is TGTGCCAGTAGAAGACAGGGTCCCCTAGGATACGAGCAGTACTTC.

V is TRBV27 and J is TRBJ1-6; TRBD1 matches 7 bases. Germline CDR1 MNHEY, CDR2 SMNVEV (reference sequence). This CDR3 has 18 amino acids. The junction had 14 bases not matched to a gene; V was cut back by 7 bases and J by 2 bases. The CDR3 reads CASILERDRVAYNSPLHF. Here the CDR3 DNA reads TGTGCCAGCATCCTGGAGAGAGACAGGGTCGCCTATAATTCACCCCTCCACTTT.

J is TRBJ1-1 and V is TRBV28; 7 nucleotides line up with TRBD1. The CDR3 runs to 13 residues. V was clipped by 6 bases and J by 0 bases; unmatched bases: 1. Germline CDR1 MDHEN, CDR2 SYDVKM. CDR3 DNA sequence: TGTGCCAGCAGGGGACAGATGAACACTGAAGCTTTCTTT. The encoded protein is CASRGQMNTEAFF.

The rearrangement uses TRBV11-2 and TRBJ1-4, with D hard to call. The CDR3 runs 13 residues. The V end lost 5 bases, the J end lost 7 bases, and 11 bases lay between the germline ends. Germline-derived CDR1 and CDR2 are SGHAT and FQNNGV. The CDR3 sequence: CASSRGRGEKLFF. As DNA, the CDR3 is TGTGCCAGCAGCCGAGGACGGGGTGAAAAACTGTTTTTT.

The chain combines TRBV13 with TRBJ2-7, with TRBD1 identical over 10 bases. From germline, CDR1 is PRHDT and CDR2 FYEKMQ (reference sequence). J was trimmed by 3 bases and V by 5 bases; bases with no gene match: 4. CDR3 length equals 14 residues. CDR3 sequence: CASSPRDRGYEQYF. The CDR3 bases are TGTGCCAGCAGCCCCCGGGACAGGGGCTACGAGCAGTACTTC. Full variable domain (remainder filled in from reference TRBV13 and TRBJ2-7): AAGVIQSPRHLIKEKRETATLKCYPIPRHDTVYWYQQGPGQDPQFLISFYEKMQSDKGSIPDRFSAQQFSDYHSELNMSSLELGDSALYFCASSPRDRGYEQYFGPGTRLTVT.

This clone was seen only once. V and J are TRBV9 and TRBJ2-7, with D hard to call. The CDR3 has 15 residues. V was trimmed by 0 bases and J by 4 bases, leaving 14 bases between them. The germline V gene encodes CDR1 SGDLS and CDR2 YYNGEE. CDR3 in amino acids: CASSVGSEPTYEQYF. The CDR3 DNA reads TGTGCCAGCAGCGTAGGGAGTGAGCCGACTTACGAGCAGTACTTC. Full variable domain (missing parts from reference TRBV9 and TRBJ2-7): DSGVTQTPKHLITATGQRVTLRCSPRSGDLSVYWYQQSLDQGLQFLIQYYNGEERAKGNILERFSAQQFPDLHSELNLSSLELGDSALYFCASSVGSEPTYEQYFGPGTRLTVT.

The chain couples TRBV21-1 to TRBJ1-1. TRBV21-1 is a known pseudogene. This CDR3 is 16 amino acids long. CDR3: CARTGISRPMNTEAFF. The CDR3 region has the DNA TGTGCCAGAACCGGGATCTCCCGCCCCATGAACACTGAAGCTTTCTTT.

The V and J genes are TRBV3-1 (or the pseudogene TRBV3-2) and TRBJ1-2; TRBD1 aligns across 8 bases. The CDR3 length is 14 residues. Looked up from germline, CDR1 is LGHDT and CDR2 is YNNKEL (reference sequence). With 1 base clipped from V and 4 bases from J, the junction kept 2 bases outside the gene matches. The CDR3 sequence is CASSQGTGSYGYTF. DNA of the CDR3: TGTGCCAGCAGCCAAGGGACAGGGAGCTATGGCTACACCTTC.

The chain recombines TRBV28 with TRBJ2-7; 7 bases map to TRBD2. The J segment lost 0 bases and the V segment lost 7 bases, leaving 6 bases of the junction unmatched. Germline CDR1 is MDHEN and CDR2 is SYDVKM. There are 14 residues in the CDR3. The CDR3 DNA sequence: TGTGCCAGCAAGGGAGCGGGGACCTCCTACGAGCAGTACTTC. It translates to CASKGAGTSYEQYF.

The chain has TRBV6-6 and TRBJ1-2, with 9 positions matching TRBD1. Germline CDR1 is MNHNY and CDR2 is SVGAGI (reference sequence). The CDR3 length is 15 residues. The V gene end was trimmed by 2 bases and the J gene end by 8 bases; junction bases not matched to a gene: 9. CDR3 sequence: CASSYPGQGAWGYTF. DNA for the CDR3: TGTGCCAGCAGTTACCCGGGACAGGGTGCATGGGGCTACACCTTC.

V gene TRBV5-8 combines with J gene TRBJ1-5; D remains unclear. The germline V gene has CDR1 SGHTS and CDR2 YDEGEE. V was pared by 5 bases and J by 0 bases, with 12 bases between. The CDR3 length is 15 residues. CDR3: CASRKEVNSNQPQHF. Here the CDR3 DNA reads TGTGCCAGCAGGAAAGAAGTAAATAGCAATCAGCCCCAGCATTTT.

V and J are TRBV27 and TRBJ1-1; D is unclear. Trimming took 6 bases from V and 2 from J, leaving 10 bases between them. Germline values: CDR1 MNHEY, CDR2 SMNVEV (reference sequence). The CDR3 spans 13 residues. The CDR3 coding sequence is TGTGCCAGCAGGTTGGGAGTTAACACTGAAGCTTTCTTT. Residues: CASRLGVNTEAFF.

The chain has TRBV5-1 and TRBJ1-3; the match to TRBD1 covers 7 bases. V lost 4 bases to trimming and J lost 0 bases; unmatched junction nucleotides: 13. The CDR3 runs 18 residues. In germline, CDR1 is SGHRS, CDR2 YFSETQ. The CDR3 spells CASSQYRGRPYSGNTIYF. The CDR3 DNA sequence: TGCGCCAGCAGCCAATATAGGGGGCGGCCATACTCTGGAAACACCATATATTTT.

This clone was seen at least ten times. The chain combines TRBV2 with TRBJ2-2; 11 bases agree with TRBD1. The CDR3 length is 15 residues. V gave up 5 bases and J gave up 5 bases; unmatched junction bases: 4. CDR1 is SNHLY and CDR2 is FYNNEI in the germline V gene. CDR3 region: CASSSGTGGTGELFF. CDR3 DNA: TGTGCCAGCAGTTCCGGGACAGGGGGGACCGGGGAGCTGTTTTTT.

V gene TRBV25-1 combines with J gene TRBJ1-2, with TRBD1 as a possible D gene (5 bases). With 4 bases removed from V and 4 bases from J, the gap between germline ends came to 13 bases. Germline loops: CDR1 MGHDK, CDR2 SYGVNS. This CDR3 region has 14 residues. In DNA form, the CDR3 reads TGTGCCAGCAGTGGGGAGGGGAGGGTCTATGGCTACACCTTC. It translates to CASSGEGRVYGYTF.

The J gene is TRBJ1-1, the V gene TRBV7-9; 9 nucleotides align to TRBD1. This CDR3 contains 15 residues. Trimming at V came to 5 bases and at J to 3 bases, leaving 7 bases not matched to a gene. The germline V gene encodes CDR1 SEHNR and CDR2 FQNEAQ (reference sequence). The CDR3: CASSATGTGYTEAFF. The CDR3 region has the DNA TGTGCCAGCAGCGCCACCGGGACAGGGTACACTGAAGCTTTCTTT.

The rearrangement links TRBV21-1 to TRBJ1-5; the table's TRBD1 call for D was not verified on the DNA. TRBV21-1 is a documented pseudogene. This CDR3 has 18 residues. This CDR3 reads CASSKYDRDAYSNQPQHF. CDR3 nucleotide sequence: TGTGCCAGCAGCAAATACGACAGGGACGCCTATAGCAATCAGCCCCAGCATTTT.

This clone was recorded a few times. The CDR3 DNA reads as TGTGCCAGCAGCACGAAGACGGGGGGAGGTGGAAACACCATATATTTT. Encoded protein: CASSTKTGGGGNTIYF. V and J are TRBV7-8 and TRBJ1-3, with D possibly being TRBD1 (5 bases). The ends were cut back, 5 bases at V and 3 bases at J, with 17 bases in the middle. CDR3 length: 16 residues. The germline V gene has CDR1 SGHVS and CDR2 FQNEAQ.